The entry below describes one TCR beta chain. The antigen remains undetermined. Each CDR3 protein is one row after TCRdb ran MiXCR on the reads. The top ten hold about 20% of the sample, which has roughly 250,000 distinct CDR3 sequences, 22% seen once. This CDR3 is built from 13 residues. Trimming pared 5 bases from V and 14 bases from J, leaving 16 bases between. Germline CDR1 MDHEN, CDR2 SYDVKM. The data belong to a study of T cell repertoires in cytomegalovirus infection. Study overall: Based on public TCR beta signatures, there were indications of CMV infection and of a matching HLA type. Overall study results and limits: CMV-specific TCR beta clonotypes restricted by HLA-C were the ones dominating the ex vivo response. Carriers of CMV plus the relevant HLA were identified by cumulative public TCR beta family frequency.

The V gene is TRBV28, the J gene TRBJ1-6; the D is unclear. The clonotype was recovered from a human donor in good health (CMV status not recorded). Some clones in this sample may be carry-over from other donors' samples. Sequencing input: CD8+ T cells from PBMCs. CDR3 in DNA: TGTGCCAGCAGTACTGGGCCCAGTTGGTCCCTCCACTTT. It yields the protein CASSTGPSWSLHF.